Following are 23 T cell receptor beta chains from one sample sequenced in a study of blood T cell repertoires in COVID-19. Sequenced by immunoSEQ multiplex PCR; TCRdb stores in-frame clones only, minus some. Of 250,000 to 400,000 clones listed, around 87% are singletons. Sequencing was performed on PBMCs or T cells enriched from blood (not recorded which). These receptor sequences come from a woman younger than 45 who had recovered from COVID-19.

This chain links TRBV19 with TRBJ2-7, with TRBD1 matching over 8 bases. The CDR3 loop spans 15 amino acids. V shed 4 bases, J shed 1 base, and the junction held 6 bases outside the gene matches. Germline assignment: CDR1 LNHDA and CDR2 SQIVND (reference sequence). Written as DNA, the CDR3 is TGTGCCAGTAGTACTCCCCGACAGGGGTCCTACGAGCAGTACTTC. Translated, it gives CASSTPRQGSYEQYF.

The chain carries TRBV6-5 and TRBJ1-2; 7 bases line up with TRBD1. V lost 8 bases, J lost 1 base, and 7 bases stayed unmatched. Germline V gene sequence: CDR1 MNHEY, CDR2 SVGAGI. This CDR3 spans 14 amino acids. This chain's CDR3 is CASAPQGGNYGYTF. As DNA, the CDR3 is TGTGCCAGCGCTCCCCAGGGGGGTAACTATGGCTACACCTTC.

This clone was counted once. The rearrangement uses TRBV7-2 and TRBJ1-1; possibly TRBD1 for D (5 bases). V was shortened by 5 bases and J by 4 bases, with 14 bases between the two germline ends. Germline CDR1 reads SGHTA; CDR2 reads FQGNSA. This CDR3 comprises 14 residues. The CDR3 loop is CASSRTTGGTEAFF. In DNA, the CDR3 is TGTGCCAGCAGCCGGACTACTGGGGGCACTGAAGCTTTCTTT.

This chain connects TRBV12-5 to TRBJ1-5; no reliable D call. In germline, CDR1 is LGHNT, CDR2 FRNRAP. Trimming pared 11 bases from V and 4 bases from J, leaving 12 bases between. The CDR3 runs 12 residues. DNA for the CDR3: TGTGCTTGGGGTGGCGGGAATCAGCCCCAGCATTTT. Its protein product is CAWGGGNQPQHF.

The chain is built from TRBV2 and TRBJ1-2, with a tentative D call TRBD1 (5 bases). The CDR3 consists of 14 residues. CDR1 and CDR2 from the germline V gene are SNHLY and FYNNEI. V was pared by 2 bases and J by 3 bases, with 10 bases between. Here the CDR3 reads CASSEKQEHYGYTF. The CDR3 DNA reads TGTGCCAGCAGTGAAAAACAGGAGCACTATGGCTACACCTTC.

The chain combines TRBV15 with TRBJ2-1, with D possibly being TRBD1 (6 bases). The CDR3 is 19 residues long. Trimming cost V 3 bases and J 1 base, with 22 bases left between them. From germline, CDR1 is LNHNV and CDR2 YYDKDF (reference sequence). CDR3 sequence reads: CATSRGEYAQGYSYNEQFF. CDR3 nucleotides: TGTGCCACCAGCAGGGGGGAGTACGCACAGGGTTATTCCTACAATGAGCAGTTCTTC. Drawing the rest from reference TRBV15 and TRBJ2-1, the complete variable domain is DAMVIQNPRYQVTQFGKPVTLSCSQTLNHNVMYWYQQKSSQAPKLLFHYYDKDFNNEADTPDNFQSRRPNTSFCFLDIRSPGLGDTAMYLCATSRGEYAQGYSYNEQFFGPGTRLTVL.

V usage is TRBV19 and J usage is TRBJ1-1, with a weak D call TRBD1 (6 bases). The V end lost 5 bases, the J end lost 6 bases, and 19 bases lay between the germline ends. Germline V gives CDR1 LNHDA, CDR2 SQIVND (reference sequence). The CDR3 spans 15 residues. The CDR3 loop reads CASSVYRAVIPEAFF. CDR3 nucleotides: TGTGCCAGTAGTGTTTACAGGGCGGTGATACCTGAAGCTTTCTTT.

The CDR3 sequence is CASSQGAGETQYF. The CDR3 nucleotides are TGCGCCAGCAGCCAGGGGGCCGGAGAGACCCAGTACTTC. The chain joins TRBV5-1 to TRBJ2-5; TRBD1 matches at 8 bases. The CDR3 extends over 13 amino acids. The germline V gene encodes CDR1 SGHRS and CDR2 YFSETQ. The V and J ends lost 4 bases and 4 bases, in that order; junction bases with no gene match: 3. The whole variable domain, filled in from reference TRBV5-1 and TRBJ2-5, reads KAGVTQTPRYLIKTRGQQVTLSCSPISGHRSVSWYQQTPGQGLQFLFEYFSETQRNKGNFPGRFSGRQFSNSRSEMNVSTLELGDSALYLCASSQGAGETQYFGPGTRLLVL.

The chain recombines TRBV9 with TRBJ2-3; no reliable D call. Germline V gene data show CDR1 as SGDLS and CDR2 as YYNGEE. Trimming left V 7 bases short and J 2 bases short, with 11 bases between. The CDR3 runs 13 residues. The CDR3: CASGPRSTDTQYF. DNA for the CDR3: TGTGCCAGCGGTCCGAGGTCCACAGATACGCAGTATTTT. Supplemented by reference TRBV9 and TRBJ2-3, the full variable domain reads DSGVTQTPKHLITATGQRVTLRCSPRSGDLSVYWYQQSLDQGLQFLIQYYNGEERAKGNILERFSAQQFPDLHSELNLSSLELGDSALYFCASGPRSTDTQYFGPGTRLTVL.

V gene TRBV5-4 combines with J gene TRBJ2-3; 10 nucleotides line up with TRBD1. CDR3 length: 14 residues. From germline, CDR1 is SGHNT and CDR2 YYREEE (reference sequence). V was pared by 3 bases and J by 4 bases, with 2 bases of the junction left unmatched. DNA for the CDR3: TGTGCCAGCAGCTGGGGGACAGGGGCAGATACGCAGTATTTT. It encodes CASSWGTGADTQYF.

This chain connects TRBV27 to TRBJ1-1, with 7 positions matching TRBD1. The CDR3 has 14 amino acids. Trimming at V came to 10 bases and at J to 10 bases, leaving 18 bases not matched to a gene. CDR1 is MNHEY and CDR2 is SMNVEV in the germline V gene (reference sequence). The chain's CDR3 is CATTEGQNPFRAFF. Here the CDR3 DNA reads TGTGCCACTACGGAGGGACAGAACCCTTTCCGAGCTTTCTTT.

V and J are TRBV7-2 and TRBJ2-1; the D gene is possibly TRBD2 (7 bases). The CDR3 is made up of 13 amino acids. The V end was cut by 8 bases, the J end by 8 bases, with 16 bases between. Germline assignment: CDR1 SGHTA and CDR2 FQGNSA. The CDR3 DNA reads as TGTGCCAGCCACTGGGGGGGCGGGGATGAGCAGTTCTTC. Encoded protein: CASHWGGGDEQFF.

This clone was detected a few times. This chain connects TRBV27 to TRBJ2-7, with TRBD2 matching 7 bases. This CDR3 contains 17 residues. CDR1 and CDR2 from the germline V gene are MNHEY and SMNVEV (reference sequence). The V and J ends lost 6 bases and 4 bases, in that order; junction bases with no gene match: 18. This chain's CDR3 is CASRPTNRLGGKYEQYF. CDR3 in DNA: TGTGCCAGCAGACCGACTAATCGACTGGGAGGGAAATACGAGCAGTACTTC.

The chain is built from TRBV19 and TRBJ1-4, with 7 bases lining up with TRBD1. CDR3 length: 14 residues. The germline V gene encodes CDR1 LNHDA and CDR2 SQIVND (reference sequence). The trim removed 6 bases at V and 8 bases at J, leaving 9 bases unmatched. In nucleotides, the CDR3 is TGTGCCAGTAGCAGCACAGGGGAGAGGGAAAAACTGTTTTTT. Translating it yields CASSSTGEREKLFF.

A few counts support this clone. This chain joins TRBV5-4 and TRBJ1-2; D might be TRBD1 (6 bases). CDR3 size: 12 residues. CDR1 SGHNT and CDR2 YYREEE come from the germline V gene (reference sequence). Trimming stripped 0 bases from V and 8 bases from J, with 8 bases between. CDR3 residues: CASSLEGVGYTF. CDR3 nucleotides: TGTGCCAGCAGCTTGGAGGGGGTCGGCTACACCTTC.

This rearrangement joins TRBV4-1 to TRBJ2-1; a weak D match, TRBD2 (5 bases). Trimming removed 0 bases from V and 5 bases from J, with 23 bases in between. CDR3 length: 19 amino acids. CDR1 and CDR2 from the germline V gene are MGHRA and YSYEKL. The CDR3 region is CASSQETGRKGATNNEQFF. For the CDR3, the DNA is TGCGCCAGCAGCCAAGAGACCGGAAGAAAGGGAGCCACAAACAATGAGCAGTTCTTC.

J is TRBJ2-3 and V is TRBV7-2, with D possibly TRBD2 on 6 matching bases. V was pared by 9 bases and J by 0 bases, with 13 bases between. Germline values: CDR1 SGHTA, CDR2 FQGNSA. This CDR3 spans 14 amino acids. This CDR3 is CASLRGGSTDTQYF. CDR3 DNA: TGTGCCAGTCTGCGTGGGGGGAGCACAGATACGCAGTATTTT.

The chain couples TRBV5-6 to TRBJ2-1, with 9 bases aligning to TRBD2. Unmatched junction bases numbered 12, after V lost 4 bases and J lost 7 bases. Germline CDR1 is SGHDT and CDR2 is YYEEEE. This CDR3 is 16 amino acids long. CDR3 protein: CASSHFGLAGRNEQFF. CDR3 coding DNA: TGTGCCAGCAGCCACTTCGGGCTAGCGGGGAGGAATGAGCAGTTCTTC.

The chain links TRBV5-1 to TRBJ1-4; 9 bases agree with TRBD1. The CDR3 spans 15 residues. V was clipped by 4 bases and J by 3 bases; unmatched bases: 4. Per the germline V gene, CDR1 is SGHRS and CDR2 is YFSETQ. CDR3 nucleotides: TGCGCCAGCAGCCCACAGGGGGCTGCTAATGAAAAACTGTTTTTT. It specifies CASSPQGAANEKLFF.

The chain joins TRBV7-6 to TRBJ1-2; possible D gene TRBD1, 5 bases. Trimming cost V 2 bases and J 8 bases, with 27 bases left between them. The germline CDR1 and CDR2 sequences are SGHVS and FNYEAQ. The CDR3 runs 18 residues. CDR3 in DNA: TGTGCCAGCAGCTTAAAGGCCACCGTTTTGGGGCTGGGGTACGGCTACACCTTC. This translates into CASSLKATVLGLGYGYTF.

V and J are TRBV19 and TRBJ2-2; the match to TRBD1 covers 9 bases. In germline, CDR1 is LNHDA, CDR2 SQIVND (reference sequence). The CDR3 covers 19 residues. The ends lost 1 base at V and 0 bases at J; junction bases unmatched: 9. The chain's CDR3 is CASSIVRRTGATNTGELFF. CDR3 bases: TGTGCCAGTAGTATAGTCAGAAGGACAGGGGCCACGAACACCGGGGAGCTGTTTTTT.

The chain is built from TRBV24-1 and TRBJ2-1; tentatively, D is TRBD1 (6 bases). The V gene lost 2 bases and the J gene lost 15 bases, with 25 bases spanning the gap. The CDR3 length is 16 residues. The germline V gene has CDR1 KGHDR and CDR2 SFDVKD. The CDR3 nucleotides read TGTGCCACCAGTGATTGGGTAGGGGGTGCACCCACGAGACTGTTCTTC. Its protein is CATSDWVGGAPTRLFF.

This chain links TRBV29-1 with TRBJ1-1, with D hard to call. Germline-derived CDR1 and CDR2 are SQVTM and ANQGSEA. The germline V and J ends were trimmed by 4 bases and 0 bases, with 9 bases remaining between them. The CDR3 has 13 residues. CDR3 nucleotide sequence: TGCAGCGTTGGGAGGCGCATGAACACTGAAGCTTTCTTT. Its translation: CSVGRRMNTEAFF.